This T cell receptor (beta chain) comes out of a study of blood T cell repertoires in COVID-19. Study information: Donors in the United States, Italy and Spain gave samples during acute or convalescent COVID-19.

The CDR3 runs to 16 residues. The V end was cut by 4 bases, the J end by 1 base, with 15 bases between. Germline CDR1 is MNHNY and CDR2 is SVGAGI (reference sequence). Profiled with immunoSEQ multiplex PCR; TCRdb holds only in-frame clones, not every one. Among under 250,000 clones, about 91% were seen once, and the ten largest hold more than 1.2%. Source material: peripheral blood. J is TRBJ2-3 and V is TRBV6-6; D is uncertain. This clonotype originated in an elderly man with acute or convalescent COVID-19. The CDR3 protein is CASSLLPSGGTDTQYF. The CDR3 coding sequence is TGTGCCAGCAGTTTACTCCCCTCGGGTGGCACAGATACGCAGTATTTT.